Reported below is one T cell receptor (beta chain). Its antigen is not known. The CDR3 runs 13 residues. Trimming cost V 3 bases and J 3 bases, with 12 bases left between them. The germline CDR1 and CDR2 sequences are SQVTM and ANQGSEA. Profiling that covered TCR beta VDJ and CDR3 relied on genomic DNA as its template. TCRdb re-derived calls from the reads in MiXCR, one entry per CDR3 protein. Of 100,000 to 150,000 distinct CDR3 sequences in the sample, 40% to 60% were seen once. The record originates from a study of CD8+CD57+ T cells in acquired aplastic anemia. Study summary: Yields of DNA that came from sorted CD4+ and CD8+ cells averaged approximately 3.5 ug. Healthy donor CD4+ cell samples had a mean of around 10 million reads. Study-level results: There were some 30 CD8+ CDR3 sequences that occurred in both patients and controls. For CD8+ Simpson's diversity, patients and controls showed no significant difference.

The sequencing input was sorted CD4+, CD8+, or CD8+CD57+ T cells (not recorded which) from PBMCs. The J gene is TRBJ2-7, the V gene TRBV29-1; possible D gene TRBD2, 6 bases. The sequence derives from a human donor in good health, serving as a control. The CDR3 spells CSVEISGNYEQYF. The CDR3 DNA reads TGCAGCGTTGAGATTAGCGGAAACTACGAGCAGTACTTC.